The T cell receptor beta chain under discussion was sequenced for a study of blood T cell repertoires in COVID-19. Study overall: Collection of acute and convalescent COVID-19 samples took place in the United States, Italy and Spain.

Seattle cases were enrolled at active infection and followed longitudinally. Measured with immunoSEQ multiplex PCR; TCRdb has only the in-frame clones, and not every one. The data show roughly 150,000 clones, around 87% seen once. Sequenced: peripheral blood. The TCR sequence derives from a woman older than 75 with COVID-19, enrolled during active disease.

The DNA of the CDR3 is TGTGCCAGTTTACAGGGAAACACCGGGGAGCTGTTTTTT. It is translated as CASLQGNTGELFF. V and J are TRBV28 and TRBJ2-2; weak D call: TRBD1 (6 bases). V was pared by 9 bases and J by 2 bases, with 10 bases between. Germline loops: CDR1 MDHEN, CDR2 SYDVKM. CDR3 length equals 13 residues. Combining the CDR3 with reference TRBV28 and TRBJ2-2 gives the whole variable domain DVKVTQSSRYLVKRTGEKVFLECVQDMDHENMFWYRQDPGLGLRLIYFSYDVKMKEKGDIPEGYSVSREKKERFSLILESASTNQTSMYLCASLQGNTGELFFGEGSRLTVL.